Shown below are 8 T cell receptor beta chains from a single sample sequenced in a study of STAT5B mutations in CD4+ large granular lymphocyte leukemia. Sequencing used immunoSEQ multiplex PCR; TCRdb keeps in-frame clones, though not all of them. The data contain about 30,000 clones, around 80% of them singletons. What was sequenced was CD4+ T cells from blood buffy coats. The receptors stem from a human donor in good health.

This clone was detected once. The CDR3 sequence: CASSRDVVGQPQHF. In nucleotides, the CDR3 is TGTGCCAGCAGTAGGGACGTTGTTGGTCAGCCCCAGCATTTT. This rearrangement joins TRBV2 to TRBJ1-5, with D perhaps matching TRBD1 (5 bases). The CDR3 is made up of 14 amino acids. Trimming stripped 5 bases from V and 6 bases from J, with 14 bases between. Germline V lookup: CDR1 SNHLY, CDR2 FYNNEI.

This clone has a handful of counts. As DNA, the CDR3 is TGCGCCAGCAGCTTGGCCCGACAGGGAAAGGAGATGTCACCCCTCCACTTT. Its translation is CASSLARQGKEMSPLHF. The chain carries TRBV5-1 and TRBJ1-6; 7 nucleotides match TRBD1. This CDR3 region has 17 residues. The germline gives CDR1 SGHRS, CDR2 YFSETQ. Losses at the gene ends were 0 bases for V and 10 bases for J; bases not matched to a gene: 13. Full variable domain (rest looked up from reference TRBV5-1 and TRBJ1-6): KAGVTQTPRYLIKTRGQQVTLSCSPISGHRSVSWYQQTPGQGLQFLFEYFSETQRNKGNFPGRFSGRQFSNSRSEMNVSTLELGDSALYLCASSLARQGKEMSPLHFGNGTRLTVT.

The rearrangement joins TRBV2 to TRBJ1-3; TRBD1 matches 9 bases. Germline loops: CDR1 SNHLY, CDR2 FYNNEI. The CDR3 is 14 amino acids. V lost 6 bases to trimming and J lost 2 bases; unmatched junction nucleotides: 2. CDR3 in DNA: TGTGCCAGCAGAGGGGACAGGGCTGGAAACACCATATATTTT. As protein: CASRGDRAGNTIYF.

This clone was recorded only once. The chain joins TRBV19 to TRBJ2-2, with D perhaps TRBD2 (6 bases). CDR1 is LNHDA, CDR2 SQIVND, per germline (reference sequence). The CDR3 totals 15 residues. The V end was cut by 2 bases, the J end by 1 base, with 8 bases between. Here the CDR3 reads CASSIRRENTGELFF. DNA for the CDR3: TGTGCCAGTAGTATAAGGAGGGAGAACACCGGGGAGCTGTTTTTT.

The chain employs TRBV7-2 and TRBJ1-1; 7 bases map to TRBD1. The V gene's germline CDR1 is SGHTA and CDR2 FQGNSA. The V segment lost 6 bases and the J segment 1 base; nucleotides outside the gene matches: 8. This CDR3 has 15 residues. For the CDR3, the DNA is TGTGCCAGCAGGTCCCAGGGACAGACGAACACTGAAGCTTTCTTT. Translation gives CASRSQGQTNTEAFF. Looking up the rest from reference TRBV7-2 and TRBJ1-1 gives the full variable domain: GAGVSQSPSNKVTEKGKDVELRCDPISGHTALYWYRQSLGQGLEFLIYFQGNSAPDKSGLPSDRFSAERTGGSVSTLTIQRTQQEDSAVYLCASRSQGQTNTEAFFGQGTRLTVV.

CDR3 sequence: CASSEGQPYEQYF. The CDR3 DNA reads as TGTGCCAGTAGTGAGGGACAGCCCTACGAGCAGTACTTC. J is TRBJ2-7 and V is TRBV19, with 7 bases that match TRBD1. The CDR3 loop spans 13 amino acids. Germline assignment: CDR1 LNHDA and CDR2 SQIVND (reference sequence). J lost 2 bases, V lost 5 bases, and 3 bases had no gene match.

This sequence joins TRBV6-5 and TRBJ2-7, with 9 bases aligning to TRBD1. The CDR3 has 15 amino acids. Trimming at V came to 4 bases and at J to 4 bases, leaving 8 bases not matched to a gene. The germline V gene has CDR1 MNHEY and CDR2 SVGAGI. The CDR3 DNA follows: TGTGCCAGCAGTTCCCGGGACAGGGATTTTTACGAGCAGTACTTC. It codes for CASSSRDRDFYEQYF.

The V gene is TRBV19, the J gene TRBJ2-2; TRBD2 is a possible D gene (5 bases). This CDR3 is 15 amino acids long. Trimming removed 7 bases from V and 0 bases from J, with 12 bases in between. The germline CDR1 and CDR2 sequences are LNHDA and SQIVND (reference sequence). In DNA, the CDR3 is TGTGCCAGTAAGGAAGGACTCACGAACACCGGGGAGCTGTTTTTT. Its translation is CASKEGLTNTGELFF.